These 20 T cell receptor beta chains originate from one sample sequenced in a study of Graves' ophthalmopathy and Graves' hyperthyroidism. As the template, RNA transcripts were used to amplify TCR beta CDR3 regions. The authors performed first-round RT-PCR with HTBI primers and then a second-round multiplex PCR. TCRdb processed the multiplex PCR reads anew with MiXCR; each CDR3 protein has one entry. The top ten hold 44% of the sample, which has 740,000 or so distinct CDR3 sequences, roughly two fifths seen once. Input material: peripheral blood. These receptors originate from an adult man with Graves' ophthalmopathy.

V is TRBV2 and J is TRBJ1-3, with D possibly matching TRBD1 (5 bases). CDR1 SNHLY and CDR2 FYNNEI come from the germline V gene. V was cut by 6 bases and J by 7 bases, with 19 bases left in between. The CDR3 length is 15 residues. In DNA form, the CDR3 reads TGTGCCAGCAGGGAGCAGGGTCCCTTTATGAACACCATATATTTT. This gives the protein CASREQGPFMNTIYF.

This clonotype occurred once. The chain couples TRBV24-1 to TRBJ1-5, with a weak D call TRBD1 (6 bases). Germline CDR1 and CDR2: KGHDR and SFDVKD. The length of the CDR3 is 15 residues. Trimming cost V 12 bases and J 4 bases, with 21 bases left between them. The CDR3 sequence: CAWSYKQGGNQPQHF. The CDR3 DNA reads TGTGCCTGGAGTTATAAACAGGGTGGGAATCAGCCCCAGCATTTT.

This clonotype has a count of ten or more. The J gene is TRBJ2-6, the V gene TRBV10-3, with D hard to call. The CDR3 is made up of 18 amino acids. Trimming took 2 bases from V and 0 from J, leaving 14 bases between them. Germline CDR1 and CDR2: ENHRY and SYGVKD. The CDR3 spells CAISEPFAENSGANVLTF. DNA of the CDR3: TGTGCCATCAGTGAGCCATTCGCCGAAAACTCTGGGGCCAACGTCCTGACTTTC.

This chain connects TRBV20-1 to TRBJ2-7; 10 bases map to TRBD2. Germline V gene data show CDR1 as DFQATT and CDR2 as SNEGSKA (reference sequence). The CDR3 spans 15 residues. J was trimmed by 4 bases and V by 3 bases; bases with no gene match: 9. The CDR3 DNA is TGCAGTGCTAGTACCCCTAGCGGGAGCTCTTACGAGCAGTACTTC. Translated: CSASTPSGSSYEQYF.

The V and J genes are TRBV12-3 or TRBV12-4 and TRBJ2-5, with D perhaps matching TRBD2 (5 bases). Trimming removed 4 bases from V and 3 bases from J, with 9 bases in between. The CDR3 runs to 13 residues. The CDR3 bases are TGTGCCAGCAGTTACTGGGGAGAAGAGACCCAGTACTTC. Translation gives CASSYWGEETQYF.

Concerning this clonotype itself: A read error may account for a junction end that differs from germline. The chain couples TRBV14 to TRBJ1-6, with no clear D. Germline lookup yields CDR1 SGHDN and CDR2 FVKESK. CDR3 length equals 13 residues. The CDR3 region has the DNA TGTGCCAGCAGCCAAGAAGGAATTTCGCCCCCCCACTTT. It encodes CASSQEGISPPHF.

CDR3 bases: TGCGCCAGCAGCCAATCCAGGAACACTGAAGCTTTCTTT. Translated: CASSQSRNTEAFF. The rearrangement uses TRBV4-1 and TRBJ1-1; D gene ambiguous. The CDR3 runs 13 residues. V was pared by 2 bases and J by 1 base, with 5 bases between. CDR1 is MGHRA and CDR2 is YSYEKL in the germline V gene.

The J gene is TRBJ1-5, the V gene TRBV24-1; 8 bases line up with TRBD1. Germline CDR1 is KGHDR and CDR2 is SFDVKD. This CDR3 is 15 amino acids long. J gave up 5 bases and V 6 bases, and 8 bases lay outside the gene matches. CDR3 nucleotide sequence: TGTGCCACCAGTTCTCTTGAGACAGGGGATCAGCCCCAGCATTTT. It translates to CATSSLETGDQPQHF.

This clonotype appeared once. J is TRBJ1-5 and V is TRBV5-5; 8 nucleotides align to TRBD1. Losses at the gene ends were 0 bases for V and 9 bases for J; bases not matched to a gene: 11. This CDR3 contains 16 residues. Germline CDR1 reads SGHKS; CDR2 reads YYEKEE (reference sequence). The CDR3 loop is CASSLAIGQGGRPQHF. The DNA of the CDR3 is TGTGCCAGCAGCTTGGCCATAGGACAGGGAGGTCGGCCCCAGCATTTT.

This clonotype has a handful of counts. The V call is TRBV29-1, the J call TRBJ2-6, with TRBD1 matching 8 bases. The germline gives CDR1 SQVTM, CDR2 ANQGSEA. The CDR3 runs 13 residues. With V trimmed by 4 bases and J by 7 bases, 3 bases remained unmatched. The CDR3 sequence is CSVGGTGANVLTF. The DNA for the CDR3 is TGCAGCGTTGGAGGGACAGGAGCCAACGTCCTGACTTTC.

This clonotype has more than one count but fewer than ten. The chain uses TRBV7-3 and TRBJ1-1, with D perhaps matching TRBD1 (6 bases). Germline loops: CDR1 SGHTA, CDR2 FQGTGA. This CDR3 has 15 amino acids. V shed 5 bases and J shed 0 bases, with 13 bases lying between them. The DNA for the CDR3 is TGTGCCAGCAGCCTAAGAGGGGGGTTGAACACTGAAGCTTTCTTT. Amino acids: CASSLRGGLNTEAFF.

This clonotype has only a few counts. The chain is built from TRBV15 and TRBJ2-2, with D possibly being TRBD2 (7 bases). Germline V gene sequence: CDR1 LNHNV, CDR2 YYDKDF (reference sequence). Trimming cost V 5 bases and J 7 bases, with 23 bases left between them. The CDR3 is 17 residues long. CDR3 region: CATSLVGAGDRGGELFF. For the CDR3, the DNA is TGTGCCACCAGCCTCGTGGGGGCGGGGGACCGAGGCGGGGAGCTGTTTTTT.

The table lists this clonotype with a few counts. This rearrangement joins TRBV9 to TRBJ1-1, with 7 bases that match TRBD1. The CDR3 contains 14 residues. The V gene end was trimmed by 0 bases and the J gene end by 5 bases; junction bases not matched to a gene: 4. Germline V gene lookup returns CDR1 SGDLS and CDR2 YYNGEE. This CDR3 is CASSVEGGWTEAFF. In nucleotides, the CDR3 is TGTGCCAGCAGCGTAGAAGGGGGCTGGACTGAAGCTTTCTTT. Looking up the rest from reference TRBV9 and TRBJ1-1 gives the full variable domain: DSGVTQTPKHLITATGQRVTLRCSPRSGDLSVYWYQQSLDQGLQFLIQYYNGEERAKGNILERFSAQQFPDLHSELNLSSLELGDSALYFCASSVEGGWTEAFFGQGTRLTVV.

As DNA, the CDR3 is TGTGCCAGCAGCTTGTACCCAGGGGCCGAAAAACTGTTTTTT. Protein: CASSLYPGAEKLFF. V and J are TRBV5-5 and TRBJ1-4; a weak D match, TRBD1 (6 bases). The CDR3 has 14 amino acids. V lost 1 base and J lost 8, with 12 bases in between. Germline-derived CDR1 and CDR2 are SGHKS and YYEKEE (reference sequence).

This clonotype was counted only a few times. The CDR3 here is CASSDRGGTGELFF. CDR3 in DNA: TGTGCCAGCAGCGACCGGGGGGGGACCGGGGAGCTGTTTTTT. The rearrangement links TRBV7-2 to TRBJ2-2, with 8 bases matching TRBD2. V was clipped by 5 bases and J by 5 bases; unmatched bases: 4. The CDR3 loop spans 14 amino acids. The germline V gene encodes CDR1 SGHTA and CDR2 FQGNSA.

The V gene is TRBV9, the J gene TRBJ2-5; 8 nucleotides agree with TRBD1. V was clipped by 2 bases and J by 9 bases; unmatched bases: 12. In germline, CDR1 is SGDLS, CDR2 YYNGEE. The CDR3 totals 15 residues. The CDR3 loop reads CASSVGQGYRQPQYF. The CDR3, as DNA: TGTGCCAGCAGCGTCGGACAGGGATATCGTCAGCCCCAGTACTTC.

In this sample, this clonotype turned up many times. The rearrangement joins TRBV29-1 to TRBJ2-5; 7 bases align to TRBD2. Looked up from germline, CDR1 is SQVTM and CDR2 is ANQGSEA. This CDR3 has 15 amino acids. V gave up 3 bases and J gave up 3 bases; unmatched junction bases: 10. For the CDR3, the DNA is TGCAGCGTTGAGGATTGGACTAGACCAAAAGAGACCCAGTACTTC. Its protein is CSVEDWTRPKETQYF.

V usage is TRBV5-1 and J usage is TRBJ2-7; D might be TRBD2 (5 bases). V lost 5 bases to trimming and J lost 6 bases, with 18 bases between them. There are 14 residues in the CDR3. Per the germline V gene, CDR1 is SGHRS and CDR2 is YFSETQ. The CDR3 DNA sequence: TGCGCCAGCAGTCGAGGGCAGTCCGTGGTCGAGCAGTACTTC. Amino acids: CASSRGQSVVEQYF.

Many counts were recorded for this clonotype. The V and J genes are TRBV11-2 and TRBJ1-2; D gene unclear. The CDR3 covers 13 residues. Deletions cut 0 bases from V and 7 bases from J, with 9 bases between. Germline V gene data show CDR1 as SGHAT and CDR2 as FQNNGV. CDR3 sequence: CASSLEKFSGYTF. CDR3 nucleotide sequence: TGTGCCAGCAGCTTAGAGAAATTCAGTGGCTACACCTTC. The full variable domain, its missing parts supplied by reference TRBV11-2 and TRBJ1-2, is EAGVAQSPRYKIIEKRQSVAFWCNPISGHATLYWYQQILGQGPKLLIQFQNNGVVDDSQLPKDRFSAERLKGVDSTLKIQPAKLEDSAVYLCASSLEKFSGYTFGSGTRLTVV.

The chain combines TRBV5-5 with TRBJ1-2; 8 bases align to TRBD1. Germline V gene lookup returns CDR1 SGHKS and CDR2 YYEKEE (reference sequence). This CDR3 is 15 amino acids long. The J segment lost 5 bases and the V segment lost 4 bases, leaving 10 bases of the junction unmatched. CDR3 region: CASSPPDRAWYGYTF. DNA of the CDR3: TGTGCCAGCAGCCCGCCGGACAGGGCATGGTATGGCTACACCTTC.